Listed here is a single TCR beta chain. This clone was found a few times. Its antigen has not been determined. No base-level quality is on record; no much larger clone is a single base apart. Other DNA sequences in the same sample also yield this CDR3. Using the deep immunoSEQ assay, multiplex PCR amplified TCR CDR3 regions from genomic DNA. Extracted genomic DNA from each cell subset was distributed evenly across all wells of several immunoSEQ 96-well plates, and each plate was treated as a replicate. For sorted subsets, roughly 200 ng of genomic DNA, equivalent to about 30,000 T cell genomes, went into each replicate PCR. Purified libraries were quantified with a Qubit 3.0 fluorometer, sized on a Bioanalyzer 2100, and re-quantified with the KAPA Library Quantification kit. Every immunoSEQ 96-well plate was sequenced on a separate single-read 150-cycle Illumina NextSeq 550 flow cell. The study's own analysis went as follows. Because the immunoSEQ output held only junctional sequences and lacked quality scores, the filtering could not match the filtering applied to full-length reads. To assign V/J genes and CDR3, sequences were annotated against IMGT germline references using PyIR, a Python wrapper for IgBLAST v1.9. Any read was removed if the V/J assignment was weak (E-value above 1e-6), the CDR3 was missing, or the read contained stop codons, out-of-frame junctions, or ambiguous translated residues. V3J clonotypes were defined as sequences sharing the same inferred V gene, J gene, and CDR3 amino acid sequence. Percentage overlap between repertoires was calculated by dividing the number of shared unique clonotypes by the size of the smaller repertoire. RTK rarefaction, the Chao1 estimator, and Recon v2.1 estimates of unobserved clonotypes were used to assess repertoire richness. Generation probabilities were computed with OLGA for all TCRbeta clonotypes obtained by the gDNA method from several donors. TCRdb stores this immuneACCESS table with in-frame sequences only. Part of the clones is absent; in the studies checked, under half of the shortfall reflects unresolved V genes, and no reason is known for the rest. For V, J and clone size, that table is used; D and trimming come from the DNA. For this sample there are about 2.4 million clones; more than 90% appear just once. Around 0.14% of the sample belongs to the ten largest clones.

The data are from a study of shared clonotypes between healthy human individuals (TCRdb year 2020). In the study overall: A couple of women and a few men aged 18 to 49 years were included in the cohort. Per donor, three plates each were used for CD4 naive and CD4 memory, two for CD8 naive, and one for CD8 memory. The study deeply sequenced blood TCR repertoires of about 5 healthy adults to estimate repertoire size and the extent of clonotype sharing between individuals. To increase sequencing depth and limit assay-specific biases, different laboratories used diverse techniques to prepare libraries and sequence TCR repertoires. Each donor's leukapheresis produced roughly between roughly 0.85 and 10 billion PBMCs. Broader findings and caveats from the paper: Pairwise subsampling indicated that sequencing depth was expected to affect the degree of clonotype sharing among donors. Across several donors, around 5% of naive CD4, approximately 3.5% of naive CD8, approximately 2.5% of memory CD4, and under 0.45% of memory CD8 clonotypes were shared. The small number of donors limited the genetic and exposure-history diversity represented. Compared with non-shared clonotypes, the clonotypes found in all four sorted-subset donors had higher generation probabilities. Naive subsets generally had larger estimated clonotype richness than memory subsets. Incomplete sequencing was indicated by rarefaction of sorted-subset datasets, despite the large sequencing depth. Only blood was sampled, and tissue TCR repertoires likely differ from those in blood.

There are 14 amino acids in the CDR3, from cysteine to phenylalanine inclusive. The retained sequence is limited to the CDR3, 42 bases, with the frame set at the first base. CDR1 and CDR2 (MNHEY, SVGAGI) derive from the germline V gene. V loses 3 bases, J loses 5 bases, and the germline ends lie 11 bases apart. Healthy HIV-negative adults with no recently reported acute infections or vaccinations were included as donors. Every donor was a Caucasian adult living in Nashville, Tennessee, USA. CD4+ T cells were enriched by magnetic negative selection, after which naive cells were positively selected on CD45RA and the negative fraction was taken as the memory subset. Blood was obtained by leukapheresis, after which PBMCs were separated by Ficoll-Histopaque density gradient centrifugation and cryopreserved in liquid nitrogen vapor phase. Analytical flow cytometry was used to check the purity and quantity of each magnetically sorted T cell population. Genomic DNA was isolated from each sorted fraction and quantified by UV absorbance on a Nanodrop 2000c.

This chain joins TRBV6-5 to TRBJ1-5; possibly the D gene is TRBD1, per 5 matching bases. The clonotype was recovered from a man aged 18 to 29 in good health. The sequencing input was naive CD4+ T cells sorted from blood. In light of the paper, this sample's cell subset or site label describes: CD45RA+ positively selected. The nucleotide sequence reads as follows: TGTGCCAGCAGTTATGGACAAGGGTATCAGCCCCAGCATTTT. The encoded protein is CASSYGQGYQPQHF.